Shown below are 14 T cell receptor beta chains from a single sample sequenced in a study of blood T cell repertoires in COVID-19 (dated by TCRdb to about 2020). Library preparation used the immunoSEQ multiplex PCR assay. TCRdb holds this immuneACCESS table with in-frame rearrangements only. Some clones are missing; in checked studies, unresolved V genes explain under half, and the rest has no known cause. This sample holds around 250,000 clones; 80% to 90% were observed only once. The top ten hold around 1.8% of the sample. Sequenced: PBMCs or T cells enriched from blood (not recorded which). All receptors derive from a woman in her 50s who had recovered from COVID-19.

This sequence joins TRBV5-5 and TRBJ2-3; 10 bases agree with TRBD2. CDR1 is SGHKS and CDR2 is YYEKEE in the germline V gene (reference sequence). This CDR3 is 14 amino acids long. The V segment lost 3 bases and the J segment 8 bases; nucleotides outside the gene matches: 6. This CDR3 reads CASSSWTSGATQYF. The CDR3 DNA reads TGTGCCAGCAGCTCCTGGACTAGCGGTGCTACGCAGTATTTT.

The rearrangement joins TRBV29-1 to TRBJ2-1, with a weak D call TRBD2 (6 bases). V was clipped by 5 bases and J by 5 bases, with 10 bases between them. CDR1 is SQVTM and CDR2 is ANQGSEA in the germline V gene. CDR3 size: 12 residues. CDR3 protein: CSVSRTNNEQFF. CDR3 in DNA: TGCAGCGTTTCTCGGACTAACAATGAGCAGTTCTTC.

The V call is TRBV29-1, the J call TRBJ2-7; D perhaps matches TRBD1 (6 bases). The CDR3 runs 14 residues. Trimming took off 0 bases at V and 0 bases at J, with 9 bases between the two ends. CDR1 SQVTM and CDR2 ANQGSEA come from the germline V gene. The CDR3 region is CSVEEIGGSYEQYF. In DNA form, the CDR3 reads TGCAGCGTTGAAGAAATAGGGGGCTCCTACGAGCAGTACTTC.

This rearrangement joins TRBV19 to TRBJ1-1, with 9 bases fitting TRBD1. CDR1 is LNHDA and CDR2 is SQIVND in the germline V gene (reference sequence). The V segment lost 5 bases and the J segment 0 bases; nucleotides outside the gene matches: 4. This CDR3 is built from 15 residues. CDR3 nucleotides: TGTGCCAGTAGTGCACAGGGGGCGATGAACACTGAAGCTTTCTTT. Protein sequence: CASSAQGAMNTEAFF.

The V call is TRBV4-1, the J call TRBJ1-1; 7 bases are a match to TRBD1. The length of the CDR3 is 13 residues. The V segment lost 5 bases and the J segment 10 bases; nucleotides outside the gene matches: 10. Germline loops: CDR1 MGHRA, CDR2 YSYEKL. CDR3 sequence reads: CASSFPGQGGAFF. The DNA of the CDR3 is TGCGCCAGCAGCTTCCCGGGTCAGGGGGGAGCTTTCTTT.

This chain links TRBV19 with TRBJ2-4; 14 nucleotides align to TRBD2. The CDR3 length is 22 residues. The trim removed 2 bases at V and 0 bases at J, leaving 15 bases unmatched. Germline loops: CDR1 LNHDA, CDR2 SQIVND (reference sequence). The CDR3 loop reads CASSIRSGLAGVGGLAKNIQYF. CDR3 bases: TGTGCCAGTAGTATACGGTCGGGACTAGCGGGAGTCGGGGGACTAGCCAAAAACATTCAGTACTTC.

The chain's CDR3 is CASRPRGGMNSPLHF. DNA of the CDR3: TGTGCCAGCAGACCGAGGGGGGGGATGAATTCACCCCTCCACTTT. The V gene is TRBV19, the J gene TRBJ1-6; weak D call: TRBD1 (6 bases). This CDR3 has 15 amino acids. From germline, CDR1 is LNHDA and CDR2 SQIVND (reference sequence). V was trimmed by 9 bases and J by 7 bases, leaving 19 bases between them.

This clone has just one count. This rearrangement joins TRBV10-3 to TRBJ2-1; 8 bases match TRBD2. The CDR3 has 13 residues. The trim removed 6 bases at V and 7 bases at J, leaving 5 bases unmatched. Germline CDR1 ENHRY, CDR2 SYGVKD. The DNA for the CDR3 is TGTGCCATCAGCCCTAGCGGGCTGAATGAGCAGTTCTTC. Amino acid sequence: CAISPSGLNEQFF.

In its sample, this clone was seen a few times. The V gene is TRBV28, the J gene TRBJ1-2, with 10 nucleotides matching TRBD1. The germline V gene has CDR1 MDHEN and CDR2 SYDVKM. The CDR3 covers 17 residues. Trimming at V came to 6 bases and at J to 4 bases, leaving 14 bases not matched to a gene. Here the CDR3 reads CASSSTGDRGAIYGYTF. The CDR3 DNA sequence: TGTGCCAGCAGCTCGACCGGGGACAGGGGTGCTATCTATGGCTACACCTTC.

The CDR3 nucleotides are TGTGCCAGCAGTTTACCGGGAGGGCTCGAGCAGTACTTC. This codes for CASSLPGGLEQYF. The chain has TRBV12-3 or TRBV12-4 and TRBJ2-7, with TRBD2 matching 8 bases. The CDR3 is 13 amino acids. V was pared by 2 bases and J by 6 bases, with 3 bases of the junction left unmatched.

The rearrangement uses TRBV2 and TRBJ2-7, with a weak D call TRBD2 (5 bases). The CDR3 is 12 residues long. Trimming shortened V by 4 bases and J by 7 bases, and 11 bases separated the two germline ends. CDR1 is SNHLY and CDR2 is FYNNEI in the germline V gene. The CDR3 protein is CASSGHRREQYF. The DNA of the CDR3 is TGTGCCAGCAGTGGACATAGGAGGGAGCAGTACTTC. The entire variable domain, with the rest obtained from reference TRBV2 and TRBJ2-7, is as follows: EPEVTQTPSHQVTQMGQEVILRCVPISNHLYFYWYRQILGQKVEFLVSFYNNEISEKSEIFDDQFSVERPDGSNFTLKIRSTKLEDSAMYFCASSGHRREQYFGPGTRLTVT.

The genes are TRBV27 and TRBJ1-6; TRBD1 agrees at 9 bases. From germline, CDR1 is MNHEY and CDR2 SMNVEV (reference sequence). The length of the CDR3 is 15 residues. The trim removed 3 bases at V and 9 bases at J, leaving 6 bases unmatched. The CDR3 nucleotides read TGTGCCAGCAGTTTCCAGGGACAGGGCGCTTCACCCCTCCACTTT. It yields the protein CASSFQGQGASPLHF.

This chain uses TRBV7-9 with TRBJ2-7; 10 bases fit TRBD1. Germline V gene sequence: CDR1 SEHNR, CDR2 FQNEAQ (reference sequence). The length of the CDR3 is 16 residues. After removal of 5 bases from V and 5 bases from J, the junction contained 12 bases not matched to a gene. The CDR3 is CASSKRRPGTGDEQYF. CDR3 bases: TGTGCCAGCAGCAAGAGGCGTCCCGGGACAGGGGACGAGCAGTACTTC.

The gene calls are TRBV30 and TRBJ1-6; D might be TRBD1 (6 bases). V was pared by 5 bases and J by 3 bases, with 8 bases between. The germline V gene has CDR1 GTSNPN and CDR2 SVGIG (reference sequence). The CDR3 runs to 13 residues. The CDR3 bases are TGTGCCTGGGGACAGATCTATAATTCACCCCTCCACTTT. Encoded protein: CAWGQIYNSPLHF.